This T cell receptor beta chain derives from a study of shared clonotypes between healthy human individuals. This clone has a handful of counts. The method was immunoSEQ multiplex PCR; TCRdb's version includes in-frame clones alone and lacks a portion of them. The table shows roughly 700,000 clones, with less than 95% occurring only once. Germline V gene sequence: CDR1 SGDLS, CDR2 YYNGEE. CDR3 length: 13 residues. V lost 0 bases and J lost 7, with 8 bases in between. The clonotype originates from a man aged 18 to 29 in good health. Some clones in this sample may be carry-over from other donors' samples. The chain combines TRBV9 with TRBJ2-1; no definite D call. The sequenced sample consisted of memory CD8+ T cells from PBMCs. Indicated subset: CD45RO+ cells pooled with CCR7-negative TemRA cells. The CDR3 loop reads CASSVVSSNEQFF. DNA for the CDR3: TGTGCCAGCAGCGTAGTGTCGTCTAATGAGCAGTTCTTC.